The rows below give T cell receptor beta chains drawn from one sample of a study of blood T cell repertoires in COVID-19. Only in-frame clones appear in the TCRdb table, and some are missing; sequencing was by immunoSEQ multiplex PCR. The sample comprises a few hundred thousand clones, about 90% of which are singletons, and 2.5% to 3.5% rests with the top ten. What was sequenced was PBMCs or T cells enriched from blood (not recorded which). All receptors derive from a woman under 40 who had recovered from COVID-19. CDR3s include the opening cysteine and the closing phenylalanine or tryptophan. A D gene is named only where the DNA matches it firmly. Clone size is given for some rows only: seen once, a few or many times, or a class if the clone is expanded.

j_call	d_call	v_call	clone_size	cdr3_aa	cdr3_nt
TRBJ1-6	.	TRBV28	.	CASSPPRSSYNSPLHF	TGTGCCAGCAGCCCCCCCCGGAGCTCCTATAATTCACCCCTCCACTTT
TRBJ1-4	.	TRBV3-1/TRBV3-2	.	CASSQVRGEKLFF	TGTGCCAGCAGTCAAGTTCGCGGTGAAAAACTGTTTTTT
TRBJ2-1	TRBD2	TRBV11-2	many	CASSLSRGGYYNEQFF	TGTGCCAGCAGCTTAAGTCGGGGGGGTTACTACAATGAGCAGTTCTTC
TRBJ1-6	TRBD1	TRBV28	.	CASSSAGGTATSPLHF	TGTGCCAGCAGCTCGGCGGGAGGGACAGCCACTTCACCCCTCCACTTT
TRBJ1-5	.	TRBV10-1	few	CASTNSTGNQPQHF	TGCGCCAGCACCAACTCTACAGGAAATCAGCCCCAGCATTTT
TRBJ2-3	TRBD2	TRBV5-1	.	CASSLALAGGPTDTQYF	TGCGCCAGCAGCTTGGCACTAGCGGGAGGGCCCACAGATACGCAGTATTTT
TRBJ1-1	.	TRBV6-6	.	CASSIKTGWNTEAFF	TGTGCCAGCAGTATAAAGACAGGCTGGAACACTGAAGCTTTCTTT
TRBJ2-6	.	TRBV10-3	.	CAISEPHSGANVLTF	TGTGCCATCAGTGAGCCCCACTCTGGGGCCAACGTCCTGACTTTC
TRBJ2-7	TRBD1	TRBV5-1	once	CASSMTGDGEQYF	TGCGCCAGCAGCATGACAGGGGATGGCGAGCAGTACTTC
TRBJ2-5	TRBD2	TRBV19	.	CASSPWTSSETQYF	TGTGCCAGTAGTCCATGGACTAGCTCGGAGACCCAGTACTTC
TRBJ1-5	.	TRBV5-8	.	CASTRRGSNQPQHF	TGTGCCAGCACCCGTCGGGGTAGCAATCAGCCCCAGCATTTT
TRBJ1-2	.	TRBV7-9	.	CASSLEGQPSNLANYGYTF	TGTGCCAGCAGCTTAGAAGGACAGCCCAGCAATCTAGCTAACTATGGCTACACCTTC
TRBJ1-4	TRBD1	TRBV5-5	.	CASSLPGQGYEKLFF	TGTGCCAGCAGCTTGCCGGGACAGGGGTATGAAAAACTGTTTTTT
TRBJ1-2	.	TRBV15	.	CATSRDAGAQQGYGYTF	TGTGCCACCAGCAGAGATGCGGGGGCCCAGCAAGGCTATGGCTACACCTTC
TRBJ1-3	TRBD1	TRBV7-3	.	CASSLTGGLSGNTIYF	TGTGCCAGCAGCTTAACAGGGGGCCTCTCTGGAAACACCATATATTTT
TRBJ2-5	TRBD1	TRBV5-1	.	CASSLGQGDRETQYF	TGCGCCAGCAGCTTAGGCCAGGGGGATCGAGAGACCCAGTACTTC
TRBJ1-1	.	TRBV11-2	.	CASSTDRNTEAFF	TGTGCCAGCAGCACGGACAGGAACACTGAAGCTTTCTTT
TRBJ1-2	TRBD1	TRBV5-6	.	CASSFKGQVNYGYTF	TGTGCCAGCAGCTTTAAGGGACAGGTTAACTATGGCTACACCTTC
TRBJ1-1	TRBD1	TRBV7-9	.	CASRESSTGRKKNTEAFF	TGTGCCAGCAGGGAGTCGTCGACAGGGCGGAAAAAGAACACTGAAGCTTTCTTT
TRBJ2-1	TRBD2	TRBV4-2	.	CASSQRTSGEQFF	TGTGCCAGCAGCCAGCGTACTAGCGGCGAGCAGTTCTTC
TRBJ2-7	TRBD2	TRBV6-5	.	CASSSGSPPYEQYF	TGTGCCAGCAGTAGCGGGAGCCCCCCCTACGAGCAGTACTTC
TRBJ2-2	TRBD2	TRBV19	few	CASSISGGSGGELFF	TGTGCCAGTAGTATAAGCGGGGGGTCGGGCGGGGAGCTGTTTTTT
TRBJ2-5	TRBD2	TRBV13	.	CASSRGRGGLETQYF	TGTGCCAGCAGCCGGGGACGGGGGGGCCTAGAGACCCAGTACTTC
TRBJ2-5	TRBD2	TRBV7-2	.	CASSLQTSGETQYF	TGTGCCAGCAGCTTACAAACTAGCGGGGAGACCCAGTACTTC
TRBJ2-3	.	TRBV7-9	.	CASSLYGSGGPGTDTQYF	TGTGCCAGCAGCTTATACGGGAGCGGAGGGCCGGGCACAGATACGCAGTATTTT
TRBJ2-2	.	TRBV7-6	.	CASSLEGARTGELFF	TGTGCCAGCAGCTTGGAGGGGGCGCGGACCGGGGAGCTGTTTTTT
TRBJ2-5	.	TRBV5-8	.	CASSFGAYIRPQETQYF	TGTGCCAGCAGCTTTGGGGCCTATATCAGACCGCAAGAGACCCAGTACTTC
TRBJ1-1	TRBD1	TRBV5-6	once	CASRRGQVMNTEAFF	TGTGCCAGCAGACGAGGACAGGTCATGAACACTGAAGCTTTCTTT
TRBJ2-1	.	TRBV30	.	CAWKRTGMAYNEQFF	TGTGCCTGGAAAAGAACAGGGATGGCCTACAATGAGCAGTTCTTC
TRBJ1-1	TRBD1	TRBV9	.	CASSADRMNTEAFF	TGTGCCAGCAGCGCGGACAGGATGAACACTGAAGCTTTCTTT
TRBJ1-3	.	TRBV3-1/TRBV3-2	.	CASSQSDSGNTIYF	TGTGCCAGCAGCCAGTCAGACAGCGGAAACACCATATATTTT
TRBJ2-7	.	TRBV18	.	CASSPGLNEQYF	TGTGCCAGCTCACCAGGGCTCAACGAGCAGTACTTC
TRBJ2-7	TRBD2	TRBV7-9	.	CASSFLAGGIYEQYF	TGTGCCAGCAGCTTTCTAGCGGGGGGGATCTACGAGCAGTACTTC